The present entry profiles one TCR beta chain with its context. As yet, its antigen is unknown. Primed by a sample-barcoded 5' primer and a J-beta primer mix, a second PCR proceeded for about 6 to 12 cycles. Each of the samples gave a minimum of 2.5 million paired-end reads that contained CDR3. One entry per CDR3 protein, called by TCRdb with MiXCR from the 5' RACE reads. The sample lists 650,000 to 800,000 distinct CDR3 sequences, roughly 44% seen once, with nearly 20% in the top ten. The sample originates from a study of blood T cells in healthy people across ages. Every donor provided 7.5 to 10 milliliters of peripheral blood. Study conclusions and caveats: Diversity of TCR beta per million T cells declined in a roughly linear way with age.

The CDR3 totals 16 residues. Germline CDR1 and CDR2: SNHLY and FYNNEI. V shed 3 bases and J shed 3 bases, with 18 bases lying between them. This chain connects TRBV2 to TRBJ2-7; tentatively, D is TRBD1 (6 bases). The specimen was blood. This receptor was taken from a man in his sixties in good health. Here the CDR3 DNA reads TGTGCCAGCAGTGAGGGGGCCAGGGTACTTTTCTACGAGCAGTACTTC. It yields the protein CASSEGARVLFYEQYF.